One and the same sample provided the 30 T cell receptor beta chains below, sequenced in a study of blood T cell repertoires in COVID-19. Some clones are missing from TCRdb's copy, which holds only in-frame ones; the method was immunoSEQ multiplex PCR. The sample has about 180,000 clones, roughly 86% seen once. The material sequenced was PBMCs or T cells enriched from blood (not recorded which). These TCRs come from a woman in her thirties who had recovered from COVID-19.

CDR3 region: CASSGGKAFF. Here the CDR3 DNA reads TGTGCCAGCAGCGGGGGAAAAGCTTTCTTT. The rearrangement uses TRBV27 and TRBJ1-1; TRBD1 is a possible D gene (5 bases). Trimming stripped 6 bases from V and 9 bases from J, with 8 bases between. CDR3 length: 10 residues. Germline V gene data show CDR1 as MNHEY and CDR2 as SMNVEV (reference sequence).

The chain links TRBV5-6 to TRBJ1-2; D is perhaps TRBD1 (6 bases). The CDR3 runs 16 residues. V was pared by 0 bases and J by 6 bases, with 18 bases between. Looked up from germline, CDR1 is SGHDT and CDR2 is YYEEEE. CDR3 bases: TGTGCCAGCAGCTTGGAAGCGACAGCAAGGGGGAATGGCTACACCTTC. Protein product: CASSLEATARGNGYTF.

The chain joins TRBV28 to TRBJ1-3; D uncertain. Germline CDR1 and CDR2: MDHEN and SYDVKM. The CDR3 totals 15 residues. Trimming took off 6 bases at V and 1 base at J, with 13 bases between the two ends. The CDR3 sequence is CASSPRRISGNTIYF. The CDR3 DNA sequence: TGTGCCAGCAGCCCAAGGCGGATATCTGGAAACACCATATATTTT. Full variable domain (remainder filled in from reference TRBV28 and TRBJ1-3): DVKVTQSSRYLVKRTGEKVFLECVQDMDHENMFWYRQDPGLGLRLIYFSYDVKMKEKGDIPEGYSVSREKKERFSLILESASTNQTSMYLCASSPRRISGNTIYFGEGSWLTVV.

The chain joins TRBV11-2 to TRBJ2-1; 10 nucleotides align to TRBD2. Trimming removed 4 bases from V and 4 bases from J; junction bases left unmatched: 10. This CDR3 comprises 17 residues. The germline V gene encodes CDR1 SGHAT and CDR2 FQNNGV. This chain's CDR3 is CASSSLKSGRVYNEQFF. As DNA, the CDR3 is TGTGCCAGCAGCTCCCTCAAAAGCGGGAGGGTTTACAATGAGCAGTTCTTC.

The rearrangement uses TRBV24-1 and TRBJ2-1; tentative D call: TRBD2 (6 bases). CDR1 is KGHDR and CDR2 is SFDVKD in the germline V gene. V lost 2 bases, J lost 0 bases, and 10 bases lay in between. The CDR3 length is 16 residues. This CDR3 reads CATSDSLASSYNEQFF. The CDR3 coding sequence is TGTGCCACCAGTGATTCACTAGCAAGCTCCTACAATGAGCAGTTCTTC.

J is TRBJ2-7 and V is TRBV19; 7 bases are a match to TRBD1. Germline loops: CDR1 LNHDA, CDR2 SQIVND (reference sequence). The trim removed 3 bases at V and 3 bases at J, leaving 8 bases unmatched. The CDR3 sequence is 15 residues long. CDR3 region: CASSIKGQPHYEQYF. The CDR3 DNA follows: TGTGCCAGTAGTATCAAGGGACAGCCTCACTACGAGCAGTACTTC.

J is TRBJ2-7 and V is TRBV27, with D possibly being TRBD2 (6 bases). Between the trimmed V and J ends, which lost 5 bases and 2 bases, there was a span of 13 bases. This CDR3 region has 14 residues. Germline V gene data show CDR1 as MNHEY and CDR2 as SMNVEV (reference sequence). The CDR3 region is CASSPGGSTYEQYF. CDR3 coding DNA: TGTGCCAGCAGTCCCGGAGGGTCGACCTACGAGCAGTACTTC.

A few counts support this clone. The chain has TRBV5-1 and TRBJ1-2, with D uncertain. Germline values: CDR1 SGHRS, CDR2 YFSETQ. V was trimmed by 0 bases and J by 0 bases, leaving 9 bases between them. This CDR3 comprises 15 residues. CDR3 bases: TGCGCCAGCAGCTTGGACAGCAGAGCTAACTATGGCTACACCTTC. Its translation: CASSLDSRANYGYTF. The full variable domain, rest sourced from reference TRBV5-1 and TRBJ1-2, is KAGVTQTPRYLIKTRGQQVTLSCSPISGHRSVSWYQQTPGQGLQFLFEYFSETQRNKGNFPGRFSGRQFSNSRSEMNVSTLELGDSALYLCASSLDSRANYGYTFGSGTRLTVV.

The V call is TRBV10-3, the J call TRBJ2-7; TRBD2 matches 7 bases. Trimming took 7 bases from V and 4 from J; bases not matched to a gene: 10. The CDR3 covers 14 residues. Germline lookup yields CDR1 ENHRY and CDR2 SYGVKD. The chain's CDR3 is CAIKDERGGYEQYF. The CDR3 bases are TGTGCCATCAAGGACGAGAGGGGAGGGTACGAGCAGTACTTC.

J is TRBJ2-1 and V is TRBV27, with 10 bases fitting TRBD2. J gave up 0 bases and V 3 bases, and 2 bases lay outside the gene matches. The CDR3 is 16 residues long. Germline CDR1 is MNHEY and CDR2 is SMNVEV (reference sequence). The CDR3 region has the DNA TGTGCCAGCAGTTTCATAGCGGGAGGCTCCTACAATGAGCAGTTCTTC. Translated: CASSFIAGGSYNEQFF.

The V and J genes are TRBV11-2 and TRBJ2-1; TRBD2 aligns across 7 bases. J lost 2 bases, V lost 1 base, and 2 bases had no gene match. This CDR3 contains 15 residues. Germline CDR1 is SGHAT and CDR2 is FQNNGV. The CDR3 spells CASSLAAGPYNEQFF. The CDR3 nucleotides read TGTGCCAGCAGCTTAGCAGCGGGACCCTACAATGAGCAGTTCTTC.

This clone occurred a few times. The chain joins TRBV24-1 to TRBJ2-5, with 14 nucleotides matching TRBD2. Germline CDR1 reads KGHDR; CDR2 reads SFDVKD. V dropped 4 bases and J dropped 4; count of bases not matched to a gene: 7. The CDR3 contains 17 residues. CDR3 in amino acids: CATSDAPGLAGVETQYF. The CDR3 bases are TGTGCCACCAGTGACGCCCCGGGACTAGCGGGAGTAGAGACCCAGTACTTC.

For the CDR3, the DNA is TGTGCCAGCAGCTTAGTGGGGGGAGCCCAGGAACAGCCCCAGCATTTT. The encoded protein is CASSLVGGAQEQPQHF. V is TRBV7-2 and J is TRBJ1-5, with D perhaps matching TRBD1 (5 bases). The CDR3 loop spans 16 amino acids. Trimming cost V 1 base and J 7 bases, with 17 bases left between them. The germline gives CDR1 SGHTA, CDR2 FQGNSA.

This clone came up a few times. The rearrangement uses TRBV28 and TRBJ2-7, with D maybe TRBD1 (6 bases). Germline V gene sequence: CDR1 MDHEN, CDR2 SYDVKM. There are 14 residues in the CDR3. The V and J ends lost 5 bases and 6 bases respectively, with 17 bases between them. CDR3 nucleotide sequence: TGTGCCAGCAGTCTGGTCAGGGGAAAAAGCGAGCAGTACTTC. Protein product: CASSLVRGKSEQYF.

The chain couples TRBV6-4 to TRBJ1-2; D might be TRBD1 (5 bases). Trimming took 0 bases from V and 7 from J, leaving 9 bases between them. This CDR3 spans 13 amino acids. The germline V gene has CDR1 MRHNA and CDR2 SNTAGT. The CDR3 reads CASSDSGQGGYTF. CDR3 DNA sequence: TGTGCCAGCAGTGACTCGGGGCAGGGTGGCTACACCTTC.

V and J are TRBV4-1 and TRBJ2-3; the match to TRBD1 covers 9 bases. The germline V gene encodes CDR1 MGHRA and CDR2 YSYEKL. This CDR3 region has 19 residues. V shed 2 bases and J 4 bases; nucleotides not matched to a gene: 16. The CDR3 sequence is CASSQPGQGFTIGADTQYF. CDR3 bases: TGCGCCAGCAGCCAACCGGGACAGGGATTCACGATAGGTGCAGATACGCAGTATTTT.

This rearrangement joins TRBV19 to TRBJ2-7; TRBD2 matches at 9 bases. Looked up from germline, CDR1 is LNHDA and CDR2 is SQIVND (reference sequence). V lost 9 bases, J lost 3 bases, and 12 bases stayed unmatched. This CDR3 spans 15 amino acids. CDR3 sequence: CASKTNSGGLYEQYF. In DNA form, the CDR3 reads TGTGCCAGCAAGACTAATAGCGGGGGACTCTACGAGCAGTACTTC.

The CDR3 sequence: CATSDIAGPYNEQFF. As DNA, the CDR3 is TGTGCCACCAGTGACATAGCGGGCCCCTACAATGAGCAGTTCTTC. The chain has TRBV24-1 and TRBJ2-1, with 7 bases identical to TRBD2. Germline values: CDR1 KGHDR, CDR2 SFDVKD. The CDR3 spans 15 residues. The J segment lost 2 bases and the V segment lost 4 bases, leaving 4 bases of the junction unmatched.

The chain links TRBV27 to TRBJ2-1; 9 positions match TRBD1. The CDR3 sequence is 16 residues long. Trimming removed 4 bases from V and 5 bases from J; junction bases left unmatched: 9. From germline, CDR1 is MNHEY and CDR2 SMNVEV (reference sequence). CDR3 DNA: TGTGCCAGCAGTTCGAAACTGCGGGACAGGGACAATGAGCAGTTCTTC. It is translated as CASSSKLRDRDNEQFF.

The gene calls are TRBV19 and TRBJ2-1; 8 bases are shared with TRBD2. The CDR3 is 14 residues long. V shed 3 bases and J 5 bases; nucleotides not matched to a gene: 3. Germline values: CDR1 LNHDA, CDR2 SQIVND (reference sequence). CDR3 nucleotide sequence: TGTGCCAGTAGTATGGAACTAGCGGACAATGAGCAGTTCTTC. Amino acids: CASSMELADNEQFF.

The CDR3 sequence: CASNQGTNTEAFF. The CDR3 DNA sequence: TGTGCCAGCAATCAGGGCACGAACACTGAAGCTTTCTTT. This sequence joins TRBV7-9 and TRBJ1-1, with D possibly matching TRBD1 (5 bases). Trimming took 7 bases from V and 1 from J, leaving 10 bases between them. The CDR3 is made up of 13 amino acids. The germline V gene has CDR1 SEHNR and CDR2 FQNEAQ (reference sequence).

V usage is TRBV27 and J usage is TRBJ2-7; D not resolved. Germline CDR1 MNHEY, CDR2 SMNVEV (reference sequence). Trimming left V 6 bases short and J 5 bases short, with 20 bases between. There are 15 residues in the CDR3. Written as DNA, the CDR3 is TGTGCCAGCAGCCTCATCCCGGTGAATCCCAACGAGCAGTACTTC. It specifies CASSLIPVNPNEQYF.

This clone was picked up many times. The chain links TRBV4-2 to TRBJ1-3, with D unresolved. V gave up 0 bases and J gave up 8 bases, with 14 bases separating them. This CDR3 comprises 15 residues. Looked up from germline, CDR1 is LGHNA and CDR2 is YNFKEQ. DNA for the CDR3: TGTGCCAGCAGCCAAGATAGTCAGGCTTTTGACACCATATATTTT. Protein product: CASSQDSQAFDTIYF.

This clone was seen a single time. This rearrangement joins TRBV28 to TRBJ2-7; 10 nucleotides align to TRBD2. Looked up from germline, CDR1 is MDHEN and CDR2 is SYDVKM. Losses at the gene ends were 3 bases for V and 4 bases for J; bases not matched to a gene: 18. The CDR3 runs 19 residues. The chain's CDR3 is CASSFVLRVSSGSSYEQYF. CDR3 DNA sequence: TGTGCCAGCAGTTTTGTTCTGAGGGTGTCTAGCGGGAGCAGTTACGAGCAGTACTTC.

The chain uses TRBV7-2 and TRBJ2-7; possible D gene TRBD2, 6 bases. This CDR3 has 14 amino acids. V was clipped by 2 bases and J by 3 bases, with 11 bases between them. CDR1 SGHTA and CDR2 FQGNSA come from the germline V gene. The CDR3 nucleotides read TGTGCCAGCAGCTTAAGGCGGAGGGACTACGAGCAGTACTTC. Protein product: CASSLRRRDYEQYF.

V usage is TRBV5-1 and J usage is TRBJ2-6; a possible D gene is TRBD2 (5 bases). Per germline, CDR1 SGHRS and CDR2 YFSETQ. Trimming took off 4 bases at V and 1 base at J, with 9 bases between the two ends. The CDR3 is made up of 15 amino acids. DNA for the CDR3: TGCGCCAGCAGCAAAGGAGGATCTGGGGCCAACGTCCTGACTTTC. Translation gives CASSKGGSGANVLTF.

V is TRBV5-1 and J is TRBJ2-7; 9 bases match TRBD1. J gave up 5 bases and V 1 base, and 7 bases lay outside the gene matches. Germline values: CDR1 SGHRS, CDR2 YFSETQ. This CDR3 is 15 amino acids long. The CDR3 is CASSLTTGGNHEQYF. The CDR3 DNA sequence: TGCGCCAGCAGCTTGACGACAGGGGGAAATCACGAGCAGTACTTC.

Sample share makes this clone medium-sized. This same CDR3 is encoded by further DNA sequences in the sample. V is TRBV2 and J is TRBJ1-6; TRBD1 matches 7 bases. J gave up 7 bases and V 8 bases, and 5 bases lay outside the gene matches. There are 13 residues in the CDR3. Germline loops: CDR1 SNHLY, CDR2 FYNNEI. The CDR3 DNA is TGTGCCAGCCGGGACAGTCGGAATTCACCCCTCCACTTT. It translates to CASRDSRNSPLHF.

This clone showed up just once. CDR3 in DNA: TGTGCCAGCAGTTTAAGGGGGGGAAGCAATCAGCCCCAGCATTTT. Its protein is CASSLRGGSNQPQHF. The chain uses TRBV27 and TRBJ1-5, with a possible D match to TRBD1 (6 bases). This CDR3 region has 15 residues. Germline V gene sequence: CDR1 MNHEY, CDR2 SMNVEV (reference sequence). The V gene lost 2 bases and the J gene lost 1 base, with 9 bases spanning the gap.

The gene calls are TRBV28 and TRBJ1-4; 8 bases align to TRBD1. Germline V lookup: CDR1 MDHEN, CDR2 SYDVKM. This CDR3 is built from 15 residues. V was clipped by 6 bases and J by 2 bases; unmatched bases: 5. The CDR3 protein is CASRIRTGTNEKLFF. CDR3 sequence (DNA): TGTGCCAGCAGGATAAGGACAGGGACTAATGAAAAACTGTTTTTT.